Described below is a single T cell receptor (beta chain) sequence and its context. The antigen is not known. A read error may be the cause here, since a much bigger clone is one base away. The conserved phenylalanine or tryptophan normally closing the CDR3 is absent here, so this likely arose from a read error. The CDR3 has 16 residues. The ends lost 2 bases at V and 6 bases at J; junction bases unmatched: 10. The V gene's germline CDR1 is MNHEY and CDR2 SVGAGI. TCR beta CDR3 regions were amplified from RNA transcripts. TCR CDR3 regions were first amplified by RT-PCR with HTBI primers. A single record per CDR3 protein comes from TCRdb applying MiXCR to the multiplex PCR reads. The sample consists of under 400,000 distinct CDR3 sequences, around 13% of them appearing once. These data belong to a study of T cells in Graves' hyperthyroidism and ophthalmopathy. The study's findings and limits: A median around six months before onset, the model predicted ophthalmopathy.

This TCR derives from a woman aged 18-29 years with Graves' hyperthyroidism. Specimen: blood. The chain employs TRBV6-5 and TRBJ2-1, with 7 bases fitting TRBD2. CDR3 nucleotides: TGTGCCAGCAGTTACACCCGAAGACTAGCTCGCAATGAGCAGTTCTCC. This gives the protein CASSYTRRLARNEQFS.